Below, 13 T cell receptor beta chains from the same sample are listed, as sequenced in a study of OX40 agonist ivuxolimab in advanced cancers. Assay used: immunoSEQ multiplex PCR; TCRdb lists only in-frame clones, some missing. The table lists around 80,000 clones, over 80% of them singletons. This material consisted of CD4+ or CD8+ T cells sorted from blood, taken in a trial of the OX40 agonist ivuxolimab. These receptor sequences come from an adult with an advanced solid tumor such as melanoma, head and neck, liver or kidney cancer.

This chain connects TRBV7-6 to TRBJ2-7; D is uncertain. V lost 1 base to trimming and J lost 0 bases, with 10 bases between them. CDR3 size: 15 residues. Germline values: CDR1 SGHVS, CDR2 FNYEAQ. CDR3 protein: CASSLEVRSSYEQYF. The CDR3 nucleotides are TGTGCCAGCAGCTTAGAGGTCCGAAGCTCCTACGAGCAGTACTTC.

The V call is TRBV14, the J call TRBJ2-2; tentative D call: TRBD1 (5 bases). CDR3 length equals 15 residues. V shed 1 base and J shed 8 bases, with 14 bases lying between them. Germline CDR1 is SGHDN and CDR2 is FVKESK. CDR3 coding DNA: TGTGCCAGCAGCCAAGTAGCACCCTCAGGGGGGGAGCTGTTTTTT. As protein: CASSQVAPSGGELFF.

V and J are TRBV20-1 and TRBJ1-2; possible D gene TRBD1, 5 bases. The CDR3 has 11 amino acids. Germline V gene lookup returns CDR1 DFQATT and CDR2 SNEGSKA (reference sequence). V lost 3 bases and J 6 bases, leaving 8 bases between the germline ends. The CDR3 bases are TGCAGTGCTAGTCGGGGGGATGGCTACACCTTC. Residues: CSASRGDGYTF.

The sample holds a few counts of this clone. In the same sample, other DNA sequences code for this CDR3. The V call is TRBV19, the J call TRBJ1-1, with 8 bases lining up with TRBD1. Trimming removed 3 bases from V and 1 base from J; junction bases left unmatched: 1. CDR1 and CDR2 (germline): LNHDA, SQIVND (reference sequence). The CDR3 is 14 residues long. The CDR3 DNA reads TGTGCCAGTAGTATTGGACAGGGGAACACTGAAGCTTTCTTT. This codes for CASSIGQGNTEAFF.

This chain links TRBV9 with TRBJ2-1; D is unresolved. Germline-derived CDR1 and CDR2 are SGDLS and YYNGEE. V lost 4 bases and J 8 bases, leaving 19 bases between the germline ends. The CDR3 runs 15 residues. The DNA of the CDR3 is TGTGCCAGCAGCCAAAACGGGTGGGTTGGGGATGAGCAGTTCTTC. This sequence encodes CASSQNGWVGDEQFF.

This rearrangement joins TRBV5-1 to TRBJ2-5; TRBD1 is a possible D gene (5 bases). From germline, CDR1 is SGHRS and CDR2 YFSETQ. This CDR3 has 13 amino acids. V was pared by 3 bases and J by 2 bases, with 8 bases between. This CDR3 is CASSWGIQETQYF. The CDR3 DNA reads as TGCGCCAGCAGCTGGGGCATACAAGAGACCCAGTACTTC.

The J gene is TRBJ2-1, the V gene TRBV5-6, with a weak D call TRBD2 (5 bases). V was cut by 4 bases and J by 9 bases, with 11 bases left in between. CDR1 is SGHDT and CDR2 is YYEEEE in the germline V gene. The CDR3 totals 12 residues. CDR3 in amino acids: CASSALSGEQFF. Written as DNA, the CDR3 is TGTGCCAGCAGCGCCCTAAGCGGTGAGCAGTTCTTC.

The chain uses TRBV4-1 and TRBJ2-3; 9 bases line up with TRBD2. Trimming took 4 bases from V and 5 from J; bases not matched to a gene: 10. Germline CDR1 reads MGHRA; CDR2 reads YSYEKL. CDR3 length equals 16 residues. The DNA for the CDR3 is TGCGCCAGCAGCCCTTTGGCGGGGGGGCCGATAGATACGCAGTATTTT. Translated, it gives CASSPLAGGPIDTQYF.

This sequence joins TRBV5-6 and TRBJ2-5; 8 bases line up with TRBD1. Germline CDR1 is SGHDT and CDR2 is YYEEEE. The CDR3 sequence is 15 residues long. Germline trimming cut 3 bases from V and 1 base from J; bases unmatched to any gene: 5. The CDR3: CASSSAGGSQETQYF. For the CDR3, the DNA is TGTGCCAGCAGCTCAGCAGGGGGCTCCCAAGAGACCCAGTACTTC.

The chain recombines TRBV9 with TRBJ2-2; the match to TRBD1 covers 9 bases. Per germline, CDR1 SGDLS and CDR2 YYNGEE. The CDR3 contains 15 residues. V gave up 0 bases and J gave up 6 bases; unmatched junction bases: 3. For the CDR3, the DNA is TGTGCCAGCAGCGTAGTTAACAGGGGGCCCGGGGAGCTGTTTTTT. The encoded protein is CASSVVNRGPGELFF. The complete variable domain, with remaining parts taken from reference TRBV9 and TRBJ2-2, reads DSGVTQTPKHLITATGQRVTLRCSPRSGDLSVYWYQQSLDQGLQFLIQYYNGEERAKGNILERFSAQQFPDLHSELNLSSLELGDSALYFCASSVVNRGPGELFFGEGSRLTVL.

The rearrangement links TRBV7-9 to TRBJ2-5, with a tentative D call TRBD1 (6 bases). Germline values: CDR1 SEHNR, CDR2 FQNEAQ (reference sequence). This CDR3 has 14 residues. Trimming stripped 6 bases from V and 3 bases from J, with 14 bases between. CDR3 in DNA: TGTGCCAGCAGACAAAGGACAGCTGAAGAGACCCAGTACTTC. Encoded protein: CASRQRTAEETQYF.

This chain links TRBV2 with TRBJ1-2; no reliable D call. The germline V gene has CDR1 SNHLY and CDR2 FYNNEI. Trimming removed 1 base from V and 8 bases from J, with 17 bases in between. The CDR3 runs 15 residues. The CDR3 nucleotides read TGTGCCAGCAGTGAAGGACGGGTCTTAGATGAGGGCTACACCTTC. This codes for CASSEGRVLDEGYTF.

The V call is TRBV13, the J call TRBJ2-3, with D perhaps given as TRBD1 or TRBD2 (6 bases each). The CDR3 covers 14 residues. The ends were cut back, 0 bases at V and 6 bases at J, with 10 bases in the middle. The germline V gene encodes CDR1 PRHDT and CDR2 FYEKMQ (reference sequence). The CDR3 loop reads CASSLGGGHDTQYF. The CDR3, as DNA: TGTGCCAGCAGCTTAGGGGGGGGCCACGATACGCAGTATTTT.